The next 8 T cell receptor beta chains were all read from a single sample in a study of blood T cell repertoires in COVID-19 (dated by TCRdb to about 2020). The method behind the library was the immunoSEQ multiplex PCR assay. TCRdb took over this immuneACCESS table, retaining in-frame rearrangements with V and J assigned. Such tables are incomplete; in checked studies, under half of the missing clones stem from an unresolved V gene, and the remainder is unexplained. Here the sample has 80,000 to 95,000 clones; 87% occur a single time. The ten largest account for about 3% of the sample. Sample: peripheral blood. The receptors originated from a woman aged 45-65 years with active or convalescent COVID-19.

The V and J genes are TRBV6-5 and TRBJ1-1; D is perhaps TRBD1 (5 bases). The CDR3 spans 13 residues. Per germline, CDR1 MNHEY and CDR2 SVGAGI. V lost 7 bases to trimming and J lost 1 base, with 10 bases between them. The CDR3 loop is CASTTGGNTEAFF. The CDR3 region has the DNA TGTGCCAGCACTACGGGGGGGAACACTGAAGCTTTCTTT.

The chain uses TRBV4-3 and TRBJ2-5; possible D gene TRBD2, 5 bases. V gave up 0 bases and J gave up 7 bases, with 18 bases separating them. CDR3 size: 16 residues. The germline V gene encodes CDR1 LGHNA and CDR2 YSLEER. CDR3 residues: CASSQDWRTASGTQYF. CDR3 DNA: TGCGCCAGCAGCCAAGATTGGCGGACTGCCAGTGGGACCCAGTACTTC.

The chain links TRBV19 to TRBJ1-4; 7 bases agree with TRBD1. The CDR3 length is 15 residues. The ends lost 4 bases at V and 8 bases at J; junction bases unmatched: 10. CDR1 and CDR2 (germline): LNHDA, SQIVND (reference sequence). CDR3 in DNA: TGTGCCAGTAGTAGACAGGGAACGGCGGGCGAAAAACTGTTTTTT. Its protein is CASSRQGTAGEKLFF.

This chain uses TRBV7-2 with TRBJ1-3; no clear D. Trimming removed 1 base from V and 0 bases from J, with 13 bases in between. Germline V lookup: CDR1 SGHTA, CDR2 FQGNSA. CDR3 length: 17 residues. CDR3 amino acids: CASSLVPGIRSGNTIYF. The DNA of the CDR3 is TGTGCCAGCAGCTTAGTTCCGGGGATCCGCTCTGGAAACACCATATATTTT.

The CDR3 coding sequence is TGTGCCAGCTCACGTGACAGGGTGAATGAAAAACTGTTTTTT. Translated: CASSRDRVNEKLFF. The chain employs TRBV18 and TRBJ1-4, with 7 positions matching TRBD1. From germline, CDR1 is KGHSH and CDR2 LQKENI. The CDR3 totals 14 residues. J was trimmed by 5 bases and V by 4 bases; bases with no gene match: 4.

The chain joins TRBV6-2 or TRBV6-3 to TRBJ2-7; a possible D gene is TRBD2 (5 bases). This CDR3 has 15 amino acids. V shed 7 bases and J shed 1 base, with 17 bases lying between them. CDR1 and CDR2 (germline): MNHEY, SVGEGT. DNA of the CDR3: TGTGCCAGCATCCCCGCTCAGGCGGGTTCCTACGAGCAGTACTTC. It specifies CASIPAQAGSYEQYF.

The chain links TRBV7-2 to TRBJ2-7, with 10 nucleotides matching TRBD1. The CDR3 extends over 14 amino acids. Germline CDR1 SGHTA, CDR2 FQGNSA. V trimming: 3 bases; J trimming: 3 bases; junction bases outside the gene matches: 2. Here the CDR3 DNA reads TGTGCCAGCAGCTTGTGGGACAGGGGCTACGAGCAGTACTTC. Its protein is CASSLWDRGYEQYF.

The CDR3 DNA is TGCAGCGTCGACCGGGACAGTGGAAACTATGGCTACACCTTC. It is translated as CSVDRDSGNYGYTF. The chain joins TRBV29-1 to TRBJ1-2; 7 bases line up with TRBD1. CDR3 length: 14 residues. Trimming removed 6 bases from V and 2 bases from J; junction bases left unmatched: 9. Germline-derived CDR1 and CDR2 are SQVTM and ANQGSEA.